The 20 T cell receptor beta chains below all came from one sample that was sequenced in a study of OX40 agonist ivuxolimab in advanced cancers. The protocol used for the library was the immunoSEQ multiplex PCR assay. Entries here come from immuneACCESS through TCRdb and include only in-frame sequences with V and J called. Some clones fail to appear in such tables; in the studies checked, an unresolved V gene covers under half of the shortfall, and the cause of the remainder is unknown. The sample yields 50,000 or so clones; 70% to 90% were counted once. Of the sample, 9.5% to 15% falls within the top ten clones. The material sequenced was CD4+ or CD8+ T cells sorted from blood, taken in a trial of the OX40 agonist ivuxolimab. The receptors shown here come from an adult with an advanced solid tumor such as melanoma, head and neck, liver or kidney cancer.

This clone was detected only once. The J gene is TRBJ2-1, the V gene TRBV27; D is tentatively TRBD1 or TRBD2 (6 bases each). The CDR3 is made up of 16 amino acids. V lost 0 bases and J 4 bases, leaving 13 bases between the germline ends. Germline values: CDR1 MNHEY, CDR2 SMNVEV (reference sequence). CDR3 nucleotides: TGTGCCAGCAGTTTATCATTCCGGGGGCAGTACAATGAGCAGTTCTTC. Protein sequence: CASSLSFRGQYNEQFF.

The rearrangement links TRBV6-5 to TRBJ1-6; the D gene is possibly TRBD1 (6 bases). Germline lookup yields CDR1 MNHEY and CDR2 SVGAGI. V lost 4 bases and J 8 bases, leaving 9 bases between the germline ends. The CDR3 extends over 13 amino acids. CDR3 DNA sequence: TGTGCCAGCAGTTTAAGGGGGGATTCACCCCTCCACTTT. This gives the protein CASSLRGDSPLHF.

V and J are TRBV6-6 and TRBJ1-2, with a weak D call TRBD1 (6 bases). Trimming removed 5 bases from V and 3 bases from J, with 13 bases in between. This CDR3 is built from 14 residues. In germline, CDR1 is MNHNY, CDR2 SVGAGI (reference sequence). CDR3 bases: TGTGCCAGCAGTAGATTACAGGGTTACTATGGCTACACCTTC. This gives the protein CASSRLQGYYGYTF.

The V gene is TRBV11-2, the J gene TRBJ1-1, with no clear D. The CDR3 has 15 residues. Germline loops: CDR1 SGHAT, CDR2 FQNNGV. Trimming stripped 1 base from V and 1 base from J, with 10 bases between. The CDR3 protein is CASSLGKDGNTEAFF. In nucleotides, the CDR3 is TGTGCCAGCAGCTTAGGAAAGGACGGGAACACTGAAGCTTTCTTT.

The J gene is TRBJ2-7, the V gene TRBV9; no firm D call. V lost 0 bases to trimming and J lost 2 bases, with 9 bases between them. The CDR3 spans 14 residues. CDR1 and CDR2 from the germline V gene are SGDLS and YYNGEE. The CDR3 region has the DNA TGTGCCAGCAGCGTAGGCCAGCGAGCCTACGAGCAGTACTTC. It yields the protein CASSVGQRAYEQYF. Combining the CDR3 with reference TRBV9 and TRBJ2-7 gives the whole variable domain DSGVTQTPKHLITATGQRVTLRCSPRSGDLSVYWYQQSLDQGLQFLIQYYNGEERAKGNILERFSAQQFPDLHSELNLSSLELGDSALYFCASSVGQRAYEQYFGPGTRLTVT.

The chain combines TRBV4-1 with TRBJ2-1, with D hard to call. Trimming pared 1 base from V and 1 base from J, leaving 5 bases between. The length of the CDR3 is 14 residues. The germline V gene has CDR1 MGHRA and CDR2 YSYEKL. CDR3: CASSQAGSYNEQFF. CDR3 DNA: TGCGCCAGCAGCCAAGCGGGTTCCTACAATGAGCAGTTCTTC.

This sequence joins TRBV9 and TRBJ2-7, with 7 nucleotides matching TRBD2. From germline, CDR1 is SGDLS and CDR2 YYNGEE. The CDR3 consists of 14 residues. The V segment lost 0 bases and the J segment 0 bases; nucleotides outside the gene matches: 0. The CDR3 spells CASSVASGSYEQYF. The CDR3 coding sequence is TGTGCCAGCAGCGTAGCTAGCGGCTCCTACGAGCAGTACTTC.

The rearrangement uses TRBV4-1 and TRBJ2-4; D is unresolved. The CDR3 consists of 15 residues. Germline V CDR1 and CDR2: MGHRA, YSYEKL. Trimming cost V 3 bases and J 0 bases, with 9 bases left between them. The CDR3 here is CASSHLALAKNIQYF. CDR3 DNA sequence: TGCGCCAGCAGCCACCTTGCGCTAGCCAAAAACATTCAGTACTTC.

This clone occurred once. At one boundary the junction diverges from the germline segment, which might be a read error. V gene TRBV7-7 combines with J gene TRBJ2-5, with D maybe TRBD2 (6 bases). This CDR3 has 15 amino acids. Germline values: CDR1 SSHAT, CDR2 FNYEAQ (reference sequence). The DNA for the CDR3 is TGTGCTAGCAGCTTAGGAGCCTGGGGGGAAGAGACCCAGTACTTC. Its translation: CASSLGAWGEETQYF.

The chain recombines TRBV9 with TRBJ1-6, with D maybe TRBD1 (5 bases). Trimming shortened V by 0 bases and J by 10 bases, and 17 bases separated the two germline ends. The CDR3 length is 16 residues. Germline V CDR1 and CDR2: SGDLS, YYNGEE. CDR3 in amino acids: CASSVVAWQGGSPLHF. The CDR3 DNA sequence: TGTGCCAGCAGCGTAGTTGCCTGGCAGGGAGGATCACCCCTCCACTTT.

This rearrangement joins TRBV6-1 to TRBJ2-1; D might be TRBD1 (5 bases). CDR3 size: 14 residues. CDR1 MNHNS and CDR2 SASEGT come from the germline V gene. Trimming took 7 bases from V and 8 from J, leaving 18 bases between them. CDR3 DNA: TGTGCCAGCACTGCAGGGTATTCTGGCGATGAGCAGTTCTTC. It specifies CASTAGYSGDEQFF.

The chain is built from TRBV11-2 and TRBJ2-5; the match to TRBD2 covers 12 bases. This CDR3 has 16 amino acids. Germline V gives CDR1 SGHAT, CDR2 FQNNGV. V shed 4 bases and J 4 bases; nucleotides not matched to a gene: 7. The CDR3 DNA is TGTGCCAGCAGCTCCAGACTAGCGGGGGAGGGAGAGACCCAGTACTTC. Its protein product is CASSSRLAGEGETQYF.

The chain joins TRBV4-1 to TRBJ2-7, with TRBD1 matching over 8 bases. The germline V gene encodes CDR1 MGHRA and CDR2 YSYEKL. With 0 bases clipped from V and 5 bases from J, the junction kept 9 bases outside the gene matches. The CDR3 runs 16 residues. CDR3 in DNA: TGCGCCAGCAGCCAAGATCCTGGGACAGGTCGGGACGAGCAGTACTTC. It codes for CASSQDPGTGRDEQYF.

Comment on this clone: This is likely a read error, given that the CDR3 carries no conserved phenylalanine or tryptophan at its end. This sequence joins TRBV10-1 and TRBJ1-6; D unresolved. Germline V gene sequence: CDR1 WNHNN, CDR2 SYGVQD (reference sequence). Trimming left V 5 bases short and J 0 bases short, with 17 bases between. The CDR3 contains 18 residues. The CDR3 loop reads CASSKLISSSSYNSPLHL. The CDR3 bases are TGCGCCAGCAGTAAACTCATAAGTTCGAGCTCCTATAATTCACCCCTCCACCTT.

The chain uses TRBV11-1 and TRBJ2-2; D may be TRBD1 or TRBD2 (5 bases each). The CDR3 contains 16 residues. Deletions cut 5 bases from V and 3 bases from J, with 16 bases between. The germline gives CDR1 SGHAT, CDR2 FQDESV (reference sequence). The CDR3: CASSLKTGHHTGELFF. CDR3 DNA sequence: TGTGCCAGCAGCCTCAAAACGGGGCATCACACCGGGGAGCTGTTTTTT.

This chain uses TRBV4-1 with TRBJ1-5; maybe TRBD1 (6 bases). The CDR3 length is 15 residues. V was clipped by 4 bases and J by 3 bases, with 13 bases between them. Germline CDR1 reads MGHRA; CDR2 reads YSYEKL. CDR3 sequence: CASSPGHLSNQPQHF. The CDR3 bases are TGCGCCAGCAGCCCGGGACATTTATCCAATCAGCCCCAGCATTTT.

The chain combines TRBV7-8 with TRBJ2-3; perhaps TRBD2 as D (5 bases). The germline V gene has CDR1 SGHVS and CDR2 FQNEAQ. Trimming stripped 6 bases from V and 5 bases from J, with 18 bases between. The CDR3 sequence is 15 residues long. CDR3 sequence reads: CASRALVGNRDTQYF. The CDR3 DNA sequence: TGTGCCAGCAGGGCACTAGTGGGGAATCGAGATACGCAGTATTTT.

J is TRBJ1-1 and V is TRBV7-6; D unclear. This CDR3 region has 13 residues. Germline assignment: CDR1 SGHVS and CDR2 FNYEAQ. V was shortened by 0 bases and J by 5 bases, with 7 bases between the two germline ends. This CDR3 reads CASSLAEGTEAFF. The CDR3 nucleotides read TGTGCCAGCAGCTTAGCCGAAGGGACTGAAGCTTTCTTT.

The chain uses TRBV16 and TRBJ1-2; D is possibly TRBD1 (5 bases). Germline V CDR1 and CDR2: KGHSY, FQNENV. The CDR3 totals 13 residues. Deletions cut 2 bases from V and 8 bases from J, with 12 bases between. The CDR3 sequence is CASSQAGTGGYTF. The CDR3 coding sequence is TGTGCCAGCAGCCAAGCCGGGACGGGCGGCTACACCTTC.

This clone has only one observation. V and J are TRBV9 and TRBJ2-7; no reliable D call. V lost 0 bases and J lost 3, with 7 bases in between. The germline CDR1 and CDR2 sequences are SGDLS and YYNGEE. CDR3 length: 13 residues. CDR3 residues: CASSVATHYEQYF. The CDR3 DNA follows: TGTGCCAGCAGCGTAGCTACACACTACGAGCAGTACTTC.